The 8 T cell receptor beta chains presented below share a single source sample, sequenced in a study of cytomegalovirus exposure and HLA in healthy donors. Vbeta (60) and Jbeta (13) primers were used in the PCR. Sequenced by immunoSEQ multiplex PCR; TCRdb stores in-frame clones only, minus some. Of 100,000 to 150,000 clones in the sample, around four fifths were seen once. The sample comprised PBMCs. Receptors were obtained from a man aged 25 to 45 in good health and CMV-seropositive.

This chain uses TRBV27 with TRBJ1-2; the D is unclear. The V gene lost 1 base and the J gene lost 8 bases, with 14 bases spanning the gap. Germline V gene lookup returns CDR1 MNHEY and CDR2 SMNVEV (reference sequence). The CDR3 contains 14 residues. The chain's CDR3 is CASSLYLPPGGYTF. DNA for the CDR3: TGTGCCAGCAGTTTATACTTACCCCCGGGAGGCTACACCTTC.

The chain links TRBV7-9 to TRBJ2-5; 12 nucleotides align to TRBD1. After removal of 8 bases from V and 5 bases from J, the junction contained 3 bases not matched to a gene. There are 13 residues in the CDR3. CDR1 and CDR2 from the germline V gene are SEHNR and FQNEAQ (reference sequence). The CDR3 here is CASGTGGLETQYF. CDR3 DNA: TGTGCCAGCGGGACAGGGGGCTTGGAGACCCAGTACTTC. Based on the CDR3 plus reference TRBV7-9 and TRBJ2-5, the full variable domain is DTGVSQNPRHKITKRGQNVTFRCDPISEHNRLYWYRQTLGQGPEFLTYFQNEAQLEKSRLLSDRFSAERPKGSFSTLEIQRTEQGDSAMYLCASGTGGLETQYFGPGTRLLVL.

V is TRBV11-2 and J is TRBJ2-1, with 9 positions matching TRBD1. The CDR3 has 15 residues. The germline V gene has CDR1 SGHAT and CDR2 FQNNGV. Trimming at V came to 3 bases and at J to 6 bases, leaving 6 bases not matched to a gene. CDR3 in DNA: TGTGCCAGCAGCTTGTTCGGGACAGGGCCCAATGAGCAGTTCTTC. It translates to CASSLFGTGPNEQFF.

V gene TRBV5-6 combines with J gene TRBJ1-1; a possible D gene is TRBD1 (6 bases). The V end lost 2 bases, the J end lost 5 bases, and 19 bases lay between the germline ends. The CDR3 is 16 amino acids. Germline V gives CDR1 SGHDT, CDR2 YYEEEE. The CDR3 spells CASSLFFGTQVTEAFF. In DNA form, the CDR3 reads TGTGCCAGCAGCTTATTCTTTGGGACACAAGTGACTGAAGCTTTCTTT.

This clone has more than one count but fewer than ten. The chain has TRBV7-8 and TRBJ2-7; D possibly corresponds to TRBD1 (7 bases). V lost 6 bases to trimming and J lost 3 bases, with 15 bases between them. The CDR3 totals 14 residues. The germline CDR1 and CDR2 sequences are SGHVS and FQNEAQ. The CDR3 nucleotides are TGTGCCAGCAGTACGGCGGGGACAGACTACGAGCAGTACTTC. It translates to CASSTAGTDYEQYF. Full variable domain (remainder filled in from reference TRBV7-8 and TRBJ2-7): GAGVSQSPRYKVAKRGQDVALRCDPISGHVSLFWYQQALGQGPEFLTYFQNEAQLDKSGLPSDRFFAERPEGSVSTLKIQRTQQEDSAVYLCASSTAGTDYEQYFGPGTRLTVT.

This clone was seen a few times. The chain joins TRBV2 to TRBJ1-2; 7 bases align to TRBD1. Per germline, CDR1 SNHLY and CDR2 FYNNEI. This CDR3 comprises 15 residues. The J segment lost 5 bases and the V segment lost 8 bases, leaving 14 bases of the junction unmatched. CDR3 DNA sequence: TGTGCCAGCCCCCCCGGGACAGCCAATCTTTATGGCTACACCTTC. This codes for CASPPGTANLYGYTF. Full variable domain (rest looked up from reference TRBV2 and TRBJ1-2): EPEVTQTPSHQVTQMGQEVILRCVPISNHLYFYWYRQILGQKVEFLVSFYNNEISEKSEIFDDQFSVERPDGSNFTLKIRSTKLEDSAMYFCASPPGTANLYGYTFGSGTRLTVV.

The CDR3 sequence: CASSRRDRDYEQYF. In DNA form, the CDR3 reads TGTGCCAGCAGCCGCCGGGACAGGGACTACGAGCAGTACTTC. This rearrangement joins TRBV7-2 to TRBJ2-7, with 9 bases fitting TRBD1. The ends lost 5 bases at V and 3 bases at J; junction bases unmatched: 5. The CDR3 consists of 14 residues. Per germline, CDR1 SGHTA and CDR2 FQGNSA.

The chain couples TRBV6-6 to TRBJ1-5, with 8 nucleotides matching TRBD1. Trimming took 6 bases from V and 6 from J; bases not matched to a gene: 7. The CDR3 runs to 14 residues. Germline V gives CDR1 MNHNY, CDR2 SVGAGI (reference sequence). The CDR3 DNA reads TGTGCCAGCAGAAAAGGACAGGGAGGTCAGCCCCAGCATTTT. Translated: CASRKGQGGQPQHF.